Listed here are 5 T cell receptor beta chains from one sample, sequenced in a study of T cells in Graves' hyperthyroidism and ophthalmopathy. Amplified regions were TCR beta CDR3 sequences from RNA transcripts. A set of HTBI primers served as the primers for a first-round RT-PCR of the TCR CDR3. In TCRdb, the multiplex PCR reads were re-called with MiXCR into one record per CDR3 protein. The sample contains some 510,000 distinct CDR3 sequences, more than 45% of which appear only once. Sequencing was carried out using peripheral blood or thyroid tissue (not recorded which). All receptors derive from a young woman with Graves' hyperthyroidism.

This clonotype was found many times. The chain has TRBV7-6 and TRBJ1-4; tentative D call: TRBD1 (5 bases). Germline CDR1 and CDR2: SGHVS and FNYEAQ. V lost 4 bases to trimming and J lost 7 bases, with 16 bases between them. This CDR3 spans 15 amino acids. CDR3 loop: CASSSYTGTGEKLFF. DNA for the CDR3: TGTGCCAGCAGCTCCTACACGGGGACGGGTGAAAAACTGTTTTTT. The full variable domain, with the rest looked up from reference TRBV7-6 and TRBJ1-4, is GAGVSQSPRYKVTKRGQDVALRCDPISGHVSLYWYRQALGQGPEFLTYFNYEAQQDKSGLPNDRFSAERPEGSISTLTIQRTEQRDSAMYRCASSSYTGTGEKLFFGSGTQLSVL.

The chain employs TRBV15 and TRBJ2-5; unclear D gene. The end of the DNA is better explained by TRBJ2-1, so the J call may be wrong. CDR3 size: 12 residues. Germline lookup yields CDR1 LNHNV and CDR2 YYDKDF (reference sequence). CDR3 in amino acids: CATSNGWNEQFF. As DNA, the CDR3 is TGTGCCACCAGCAACGGGTGGAATGAGCAGTTCTTC.

The chain uses TRBV19 and TRBJ2-7; 7 bases line up with TRBD1. This CDR3 comprises 13 residues. CDR1 is LNHDA and CDR2 is SQIVND in the germline V gene (reference sequence). V was pared by 5 bases and J by 3 bases, with 4 bases of the junction left unmatched. This chain's CDR3 is CASSVDRDYEQYF. The CDR3 DNA follows: TGTGCCAGTAGTGTCGACAGGGACTACGAGCAGTACTTC.

There are a few counts of this clonotype. CDR3 sequence: CASSQTGGEGNEQYF. The CDR3 DNA is TGTGCCAGCAGCCAGACAGGGGGCGAGGGAAACGAGCAGTACTTC. This rearrangement joins TRBV7-8 to TRBJ2-7; 10 bases map to TRBD1. The CDR3 has 15 amino acids. The ends lost 5 bases at V and 5 bases at J; junction bases unmatched: 9. CDR1 is SGHVS and CDR2 is FQNEAQ in the germline V gene. Full variable domain (outside the CDR3, taken from reference TRBV7-8 and TRBJ2-7): GAGVSQSPRYKVAKRGQDVALRCDPISGHVSLFWYQQALGQGPEFLTYFQNEAQLDKSGLPSDRFFAERPEGSVSTLKIQRTQQEDSAVYLCASSQTGGEGNEQYFGPGTRLTVT.

In this sample, this clonotype turned up a few times. The gene calls are TRBV12-3 or TRBV12-4 and TRBJ1-3, with D unresolved. The CDR3 is made up of 15 amino acids. Between the trimmed V and J ends, which lost 5 bases and 0 bases, there was a span of 11 bases. In DNA form, the CDR3 reads TGTGCCAGCAGTGGGATAGCGTTCTCTGGAAACACCATATATTTT. As protein: CASSGIAFSGNTIYF.